Presented here are 12 T cell receptor beta chains from one specimen sequenced in a study of cytomegalovirus exposure and HLA in healthy donors. Use of 60 Vbeta and 13 Jbeta primers characterized the PCR. Only in-frame clones appear in the TCRdb table, and some are missing; sequencing was by immunoSEQ multiplex PCR. This sample carries approximately 76,000 clones, over 60% of them seen once, and the ten largest clones take about 16%. Input material: PBMCs. All receptors derive from a woman aged 40 to 50 in good health and CMV-seropositive.

The V call is TRBV5-4, the J call TRBJ2-5; the match to TRBD1 covers 10 bases. This CDR3 has 13 amino acids. With V trimmed by 4 bases and J by 4 bases, 1 base remained unmatched. CDR1 and CDR2 from the germline V gene are SGHNT and YYREEE (reference sequence). DNA for the CDR3: TGTGCCAGCAGCCGGGACAGGGGAGAGACCCAGTACTTC. Its protein product is CASSRDRGETQYF.

The chain combines TRBV30 with TRBJ1-6; 8 nucleotides line up with TRBD1. There are 13 residues in the CDR3. Germline-derived CDR1 and CDR2 are GTSNPN and SVGIG (reference sequence). V shed 2 bases, J shed 6 bases, and the junction held 0 bases outside the gene matches. This CDR3 is CAWSTGGNSPLHF. CDR3 in DNA: TGTGCCTGGAGTACAGGGGGTAATTCACCCCTCCACTTT.

CDR3 nucleotide sequence: TGTGCCAGCAGCGGGGGACAGATCAGCTACGAGCAGTACTTC. Residues: CASSGGQISYEQYF. The chain employs TRBV9 and TRBJ2-7; 7 bases map to TRBD1. The CDR3 covers 14 residues. The germline V gene encodes CDR1 SGDLS and CDR2 YYNGEE. Trimming removed 3 bases from V and 3 bases from J; junction bases left unmatched: 6.

This chain joins TRBV4-3 and TRBJ1-2, with TRBD1 matching over 7 bases. The CDR3 contains 15 residues. After removal of 2 bases from V and 2 bases from J, the junction contained 5 bases not matched to a gene. Germline CDR1 reads LGHNA; CDR2 reads YSLEER. CDR3 DNA: TGCGCCAGCAGCCAAACGACGACAGGGAACTATGGCTACACCTTC. This codes for CASSQTTTGNYGYTF.

This chain joins TRBV30 and TRBJ1-5; TRBD1 might be the D (6 bases). The ends were cut back, 1 base at V and 6 bases at J, with 10 bases in the middle. The CDR3 totals 13 residues. Germline-derived CDR1 and CDR2 are GTSNPN and SVGIG (reference sequence). The CDR3 reads CAWSAGVGQPQHF. CDR3 coding DNA: TGTGCCTGGAGTGCAGGGGTGGGTCAGCCCCAGCATTTT. Filled out from reference TRBV30 and TRBJ1-5, the complete variable domain reads SQTIHQWPATLVQPVGSPLSLECTVEGTSNPNLYWYRQAAGRGLQLLFYSVGIGQISSEVPQNLSASRPQDRQFILSSKKLLLSDSGFYLCAWSAGVGQPQHFGDGTRLSIL.

This chain links TRBV29-1 with TRBJ1-1; D is undetermined. Germline V gene sequence: CDR1 SQVTM, CDR2 ANQGSEA. V dropped 4 bases and J dropped 7 bases, with 28 bases sitting between them. The CDR3 totals 17 residues. CDR3 region: CSVAGWVLGVKKDEAFF. The CDR3 DNA reads TGCAGCGTTGCGGGGTGGGTTCTTGGGGTAAAAAAAGATGAAGCTTTCTTT.

The J gene is TRBJ2-3, the V gene TRBV7-9, with unresolved D. The CDR3 runs to 12 residues. V was clipped by 4 bases and J by 4 bases, with 6 bases between them. Germline CDR1 is SEHNR and CDR2 is FQNEAQ (reference sequence). The CDR3 sequence: CASSSTADTQYF. The CDR3 DNA follows: TGTGCCAGCAGCTCGACTGCAGATACGCAGTATTTT.

The V call is TRBV7-8, the J call TRBJ1-2; D possibly corresponds to TRBD1 (6 bases). Per the germline V gene, CDR1 is SGHVS and CDR2 is FQNEAQ. Trimming cost V 1 base and J 7 bases, with 13 bases left between them. This CDR3 has 14 amino acids. CDR3 region: CASSLDRDIGGYTF. The CDR3 DNA sequence: TGTGCCAGCAGCTTAGACAGGGATATCGGTGGCTACACCTTC.

This clone was counted once. This chain joins TRBV5-6 and TRBJ2-5, with D possibly matching TRBD2 (6 bases). With 4 bases removed from V and 1 base from J, the gap between germline ends came to 11 bases. The CDR3 runs to 14 residues. Germline CDR1 SGHDT, CDR2 YYEEEE. DNA of the CDR3: TGTGCCAGCAGCGTTGGGACTTCCCAAGAGACCCAGTACTTC. Translating it yields CASSVGTSQETQYF.

The chain joins TRBV7-2 to TRBJ2-7, with TRBD2 identical over 7 bases. The J segment lost 3 bases and the V segment lost 4 bases, leaving 9 bases of the junction unmatched. The CDR3 is 15 amino acids. CDR1 and CDR2 from the germline V gene are SGHTA and FQGNSA. The CDR3 protein is CASSSLGTKRYEQYF. CDR3 bases: TGTGCCAGCAGCTCCTTGGGGACTAAGCGCTACGAGCAGTACTTC.

The chain carries TRBV25-1 and TRBJ2-4; maybe TRBD2 (6 bases). V was clipped by 4 bases and J by 5 bases, with 12 bases between them. Germline V gene sequence: CDR1 MGHDK, CDR2 SYGVNS. The CDR3 loop spans 14 amino acids. The CDR3, as DNA: TGTGCCAGCAGTGTAGGGACTGTTGAAAACATTCAGTACTTC. It is translated as CASSVGTVENIQYF.

The rearrangement uses TRBV7-2 and TRBJ2-1; the match to TRBD2 covers 7 bases. The V gene's germline CDR1 is SGHTA and CDR2 FQGNSA. The trim removed 5 bases at V and 5 bases at J, leaving 21 bases unmatched. This CDR3 comprises 19 residues. The CDR3 here is CASSAVRGRSSFLDNEQFF. As DNA, the CDR3 is TGTGCCAGCAGCGCCGTACGCGGGAGAAGTAGTTTTCTCGACAATGAGCAGTTCTTC.